A selection of T cell receptor beta chains follows, all from one sample in a study of T-cell reconstitution after alpha-beta-depleted transplantation in children. Each CDR3 protein gets one entry after TCRdb re-called the PCR reads with MiXCR. The sample has 450,000 to 600,000 distinct CDR3 sequences, 32% seen once. Sequences were derived from PBMCs from the stem cell graft donor, sampled from the stem cell graft. The receptors come from a human donor who donated a stem cell graft to a child with aplastic anemia. Both conserved end residues are part of each CDR3. Each record gives: J gene, clone size, V gene, D gene, CDR3 DNA, CDR3 protein. D genes are given only for firm matches. Size is omitted from some rows. Given values are once, few, many or a class for expanded clones.

TRBJ2-1,NA,TRBV12-3/TRBV12-4,TRBD2,TGTGCCAGCAGTCTACGACTAGCGGGATCGAATGAGCAGTTCTTC,CASSLRLAGSNEQFF
TRBJ2-3,NA,TRBV7-2,TRBD1,TGTGCCAGCAGCGGACGACAGGGGAAAATAGATACGCAGTATTTT,CASSGRQGKIDTQYF
TRBJ2-3,NA,TRBV3-1,TRBD1,TGTGCCAGCAGCCAAGATCAGGGGGCAGATACGCAGTATTTT,CASSQDQGADTQYF
TRBJ1-5,once,TRBV28,TRBD1,TGTGCCGGCAGTTCCCCCAAGACAGGGGGCGGGAGCAATCAGCCCCAGCATTTT,CAGSSPKTGGGSNQPQHF
TRBJ2-7,NA,TRBV21-1,NA,TGTGCCAGCAGCAAAATATGGGGACTAGCGGGAACCCACGAGCAGTACTTC,CASSKIWGLAGTHEQYF
TRBJ1-2,NA,TRBV19,TRBD1,TGTGCCAGTAGTCTTCAGGGGGAAGCTAACTATGGCTACACCTTC,CASSLQGEANYGYTF
TRBJ2-4,NA,TRBV13,NA,TGTGCCAGCAGCAGCAGGGGGGTTCACATTCAGTACTTC,CASSSRGVHIQYF
TRBJ1-1,once,TRBV4-1,NA,TGCGCCAGCAGCCAAGAGGAGTTCAAGGCAATCAACACTGAAGCTTTCTTT,CASSQEEFKAINTEAFF
TRBJ1-2,NA,TRBV19,NA,TGTGCCAGTAGTTCCCCAGCTAGCTTTACTAACTATGGCTACACCTTC,CASSSPASFTNYGYTF
TRBJ2-1,few,TRBV11-1,TRBD2,TGTGCCAGCAGCTTCCGGGCTAGCGGGACCTACAATGAGCAGTTCTTC,CASSFRASGTYNEQFF
TRBJ2-1,NA,TRBV7-2,TRBD1,TGTGCCAGCAGCGTACAGGGGAGTGGGTACAATGAGCAGTTCTTC,CASSVQGSGYNEQFF
TRBJ2-1,NA,TRBV29-1,TRBD1,TGCAGCGGGATTGGACAGGGTTGGAATGAGCAGTTCTTC,CSGIGQGWNEQFF
TRBJ2-1,few,TRBV7-2,NA,TGTGCCAGCAGCTATGCGGGGATATACAATGAGCAGTTCTTC,CASSYAGIYNEQFF
TRBJ1-5,few,TRBV7-2,NA,TGTGCCAGCAGCTTGGAGGGGTCTAGCAATCAGCCCCAGCATTTT,CASSLEGSSNQPQHF
TRBJ2-5,few,TRBV24-1,NA,TGTGCCACCAGTGATGCGGCCAATTTCCTCCAAGAGACCCAGTACTTC,CATSDAANFLQETQYF
TRBJ1-2,NA,TRBV7-9,TRBD1,TGTGCCAGCAGCTTATTCTCTGCCGGGACAGAACGTTATGGCTACACCTTC,CASSLFSAGTERYGYTF
TRBJ1-1,NA,TRBV12-3/TRBV12-4,TRBD1,TGTGCCAGCAGTACCGGACACAGGGGAGCTGAAGCTTTCTTT,CASSTGHRGAEAFF
TRBJ2-4,NA,TRBV2,TRBD1,TGTGCCAGCCAAGGACAGGGAGTCATTCAGTACTTC,CASQGQGVIQYF
TRBJ2-5,few,TRBV11-1,TRBD2,TGTGCCAGCAGCTCCCTGATAGGGCTAGCGGGAGGAGAGACCCAGTACTTC,CASSSLIGLAGGETQYF
TRBJ1-6,few,TRBV19,NA,TGTGCCAGTAGTATGGTCGACCTTTCACCCCTCCACTTT,CASSMVDLSPLHF
TRBJ1-1,NA,TRBV12-3/TRBV12-4,NA,TGTGCCAGCAGTTTTCTCCTCGACGGAGAAGCTTTCTTT,CASSFLLDGEAFF
TRBJ1-1,few,TRBV20-1,NA,TGCAGTGCCTCCACCCATGCTGCCAAGGGGGGCACTGAAGCTTTCTTT,CSASTHAAKGGTEAFF
TRBJ2-7,NA,TRBV5-6,NA,TGTGCCAGCAGCTTACAGGGTTCCTCCTACGAGCAGTACTTC,CASSLQGSSYEQYF